This is a list of T cell receptor beta chains from one sample in a study of blood T cell repertoires in COVID-19. Clones were sequenced by immunoSEQ multiplex PCR, and TCRdb holds only the in-frame ones, with some missing. Among some 190,000 clones listed, more than 60% were seen once. Sequences were obtained from peripheral blood. The receptors stem from a woman aged 45-65 years with acute or convalescent COVID-19. Both conserved end residues are part of each CDR3. The D gene is left open where the match is weak. Part of the rows lack a size; the others show once, few, many or a class for expanded clones.

TRBD1 | TRBJ1-2 | TRBV6-5 | NA | TGTGCCAGCAGCGACAGGGCCAATGGCTACACCTTC | CASSDRANGYTF
TRBD1 | TRBJ1-3 | TRBV28 | NA | TGTGCCAGCAGCCAAATCAGGGGGCGCAGAAACACCATATATTTT | CASSQIRGRRNTIYF
TRBD1 | TRBJ1-2 | TRBV27 | NA | TGTGCCAGCAAGGGCAGGGGGAGCGACTATGGCTACACCTTC | CASKGRGSDYGYTF
TRBD1 | TRBJ1-4 | TRBV30 | NA | TGTGCCTGTGGGACAGGACCTAATGAAAAACTGTTTTTT | CACGTGPNEKLFF
NA | TRBJ2-7 | TRBV7-2 | NA | TGTGCCAGCAGCTTCTCCAGCAGGGCCTACGAGCAGTACTTC | CASSFSSRAYEQYF
NA | TRBJ1-4 | TRBV18 | few | TGTGCCAGCTCACTGGGCCTTAATGAAAAACTGTTTTTT | CASSLGLNEKLFF
TRBD2 | TRBJ2-1 | TRBV4-1 | NA | TGCGCCAGCAGACTAGCGGGGGGTTACAATGAGCAGTTCTTC | CASRLAGGYNEQFF
NA | TRBJ1-3 | TRBV14 | NA | TGTGCCAGCAGCCAAGTGCCCGGTAGCTCTGGAAACACCATATATTTT | CASSQVPGSSGNTIYF
TRBD1 | TRBJ2-7 | TRBV5-1 | few | TGCGCCAGCAGCGTCGGGACAGGGGGCGTGTACGAGCAGTACTTC | CASSVGTGGVYEQYF
NA | TRBJ2-6 | TRBV7-2 | NA | TGTGCCACCGGGAGAGTCAACTCTGGGGCCAACGTCCTGACTTTC | CATGRVNSGANVLTF
TRBD2 | TRBJ2-7 | TRBV29-1 | NA | TGCAGCGCTAAAAGTGGCGGGGGGGCGTTGGAGCAGTACTTC | CSAKSGGGALEQYF
NA | TRBJ1-2 | TRBV5-1 | NA | TGCGCCAGCAGCTTGGCGCCGGGAGGGGATGGCTACACCTTC | CASSLAPGGDGYTF
TRBD1 | TRBJ2-7 | TRBV7-8 | NA | TGTGCCAGCAGCTTTCCTAGTGTAAGGGGACAGGGTTTCTACGAGCAGTACTTC | CASSFPSVRGQGFYEQYF
NA | TRBJ1-2 | TRBV20-1 | NA | TGCAGTGCTAGTTATCCCCCCCAGGGAGGGGAGGGTTATGGCTACACCTTC | CSASYPPQGGEGYGYTF
TRBD2 | TRBJ2-1 | TRBV9 | NA | TGTGCCAGCAGCCCCTATCCGGGGGGGTACAATGAGCAGTTCTTC | CASSPYPGGYNEQFF
TRBD1 | TRBJ2-3 | TRBV2 | NA | TGTGCCAGCAACCGGGACAGGGGATCAGATACGCAGTATTTT | CASNRDRGSDTQYF
NA | TRBJ2-2 | TRBV5-1 | few | TGCGCCAGCAGCCCCAGGGAAACCGGGGAGCTGTTTTTT | CASSPRETGELFF
NA | TRBJ2-7 | TRBV6-5 | NA | TGTGCCAGCAGCTTCCCTGGCGGCGAGCAGTACTTC | CASSFPGGEQYF
NA | TRBJ2-1 | TRBV11-3 | NA | TGTGCCAGCAGCTTAGCCTCTTACAATGAGCAGTTCTTC | CASSLASYNEQFF
NA | TRBJ2-7 | TRBV15 | NA | TGTGCCACCAGCAGATCACAAGCCTACGAGCAGTACTTC | CATSRSQAYEQYF
TRBD1 | TRBJ2-2 | TRBV6-6 | few | TGTGCCAGCAGTCACGGGACAGGAGGAGCCGGGGAGCTGTTTTTT | CASSHGTGGAGELFF
NA | TRBJ1-1 | TRBV19 | NA | TGTGCCAGTAGTATAGTGGCGAACACTGAAGCTTTCTTT | CASSIVANTEAFF
NA | TRBJ2-6 | TRBV5-1 | NA | TGCGCCAGCAGCCTACAAGGGAAAGGGGGCTCTGGGGCCAACGTCCTGACTTTC | CASSLQGKGGSGANVLTF
TRBD2 | TRBJ2-2 | TRBV30 | NA | TGTGCCTGGAGTGTAGGGCTAGCGGGAGGCAACACCGGGGAGCTGTTTTTT | CAWSVGLAGGNTGELFF
NA | TRBJ1-5 | TRBV6-5 | NA | TGTGCCAGCGCCGGGGGATGGGGCCCCAATCAGCCCCAGCATTTT | CASAGGWGPNQPQHF
TRBD2 | TRBJ2-2 | TRBV18 | NA | TGTGCCAGCTCAACTTTAGCGGGAGCCACGAACACCGGGGAGCTGTTTTTT | CASSTLAGATNTGELFF
TRBD1 | TRBJ2-1 | TRBV5-1 | NA | TGCGCCAGCAGCTTGGGTGGGACAGGACTTTACAATGAGCAGTTCTTC | CASSLGGTGLYNEQFF
NA | TRBJ2-3 | TRBV18 | once | TGTGCCAGCTCACCACTCTTAGGGGAGGCGCAGTATTTT | CASSPLLGEAQYF
NA | TRBJ2-7 | TRBV25-1 | NA | TGTGCCAGCAGTGGAGGGTTCGAGCAGTACTTC | CASSGGFEQYF
TRBD1 | TRBJ2-4 | TRBV3-1/TRBV3-2 | NA | TGTGCCAGCAGCCAAACTGGGACAGGGGTTGTAGCGCCAACCAAAAACATTCAGTACTTC | CASSQTGTGVVAPTKNIQYF
TRBD1 | TRBJ1-5 | TRBV10-3 | NA | TGTGCCATCAGTGATCCACAGGGGGTAGGGAATCAGCCCCAGCATTTT | CAISDPQGVGNQPQHF
TRBD2 | TRBJ2-7 | TRBV6-1 | NA | TGTGCCAGCAGTGACAGACTAGCGGGAGGGGCCACCTACGAGCAGTACTTC | CASSDRLAGGATYEQYF
TRBD1 | TRBJ1-2 | TRBV19 | once | TGTGCCAGTAGTGCCGGGACAGGGAACTATGGCTACACCTTC | CASSAGTGNYGYTF
NA | TRBJ2-7 | TRBV5-6 | NA | TGTGCCAGCAGCTTGCAGGGTTTCGAGCAGTACTTC | CASSLQGFEQYF
NA | TRBJ1-4 | TRBV28 | few | TGTGCCAGCAGTTCTCAGGGGTCCCGGGTGGAAAAACTGTTTTTT | CASSSQGSRVEKLFF
TRBD1 | TRBJ1-2 | TRBV6-5 | NA | TGTGCCAGCAGCCAGAGACAGGGGAACTATGGCTACACCTTC | CASSQRQGNYGYTF
NA | TRBJ1-5 | TRBV19 | NA | TGTGCCAGTAGAGTAAAGCAGGACAATCAGCCCCAGCATTTT | CASRVKQDNQPQHF
NA | TRBJ2-1 | TRBV20-1 | NA | TGCAGTGCTGGTGGGGGGCCTGAGCAGTTCTTC | CSAGGGPEQFF
TRBD1 | TRBJ2-7 | TRBV6-5 | once | TGTGCCAGCAGAAACCCGGGACAGCAACCCTACGAGCAGTACTTC | CASRNPGQQPYEQYF
TRBD1 | TRBJ1-1 | TRBV19 | NA | TGTGCCAGTATGCAGGGGGTATTACACACTGAAGCTTTCTTT | CASMQGVLHTEAFF
TRBD2 | TRBJ2-7 | TRBV6-5 | NA | TGTGCCAGCTGGGCTAGCGGGGAGAGCGAGCAGTACTTC | CASWASGESEQYF
NA | TRBJ1-5 | TRBV5-1 | NA | TGCGCCAGCAGCTTCAGGGGTTGCCTCATGAGAAGCAATCAGCCCCAGCATTTT | CASSFRGCLMRSNQPQHF
NA | TRBJ1-5 | TRBV5-6 | NA | TGTGCCAGCAGCTTTGGAGGGAATCAGCCCCAGCATTTT | CASSFGGNQPQHF
TRBD1 | TRBJ2-7 | TRBV30 | NA | TGTGCCTGGAATGTTGACAGGGGGCAAGGAGAGCAGTACTTC | CAWNVDRGQGEQYF
NA | TRBJ1-2 | TRBV18 | NA | TGTGCCAGCTCACGGACGGGGGTGATAGAATTTGGCTACACCTTC | CASSRTGVIEFGYTF
NA | TRBJ1-4 | TRBV9 | NA | TGTGCCAGCAGCGTAGGATTTTCCTCGGGAGAAAAACTGTTTTTT | CASSVGFSSGEKLFF
NA | TRBJ1-2 | TRBV18 | NA | TGTGCCAGCTCACCAGTGCCGGGCCCTAGCTCCTATGGCTACACCTTC | CASSPVPGPSSYGYTF
NA | TRBJ2-1 | TRBV7-2 | NA | TGTGCCAGCAGCCAAATAGCGACCTCCCAGTTCTTC | CASSQIATSQFF
NA | TRBJ2-1 | TRBV7-8 | NA | TGTGCCAGCAGCCGAGACCGGGGGTCCCCATACAATGAGCAGTTCTTC | CASSRDRGSPYNEQFF
NA | TRBJ2-7 | TRBV20-1 | once | TGCAGTGCTACAACAACCTACGAGCAGTACTTC | CSATTTYEQYF
TRBD2 | TRBJ2-1 | TRBV27 | few | TGTGCCAGCAGCACATCTATAGCGGGGTATTCCTACAATGAGCAGTTCTTC | CASSTSIAGYSYNEQFF
NA | TRBJ1-5 | TRBV18 | NA | TGTGCCAGCTCGCGCGCGGTGGGCAATCAGCCCCAGCATTTT | CASSRAVGNQPQHF
TRBD2 | TRBJ2-7 | TRBV28 | NA | TGTGCCAGCAGTTCACATTCTCAAATGACTAGCGGGAGTCTCCACGAGCAGTACTTC | CASSSHSQMTSGSLHEQYF